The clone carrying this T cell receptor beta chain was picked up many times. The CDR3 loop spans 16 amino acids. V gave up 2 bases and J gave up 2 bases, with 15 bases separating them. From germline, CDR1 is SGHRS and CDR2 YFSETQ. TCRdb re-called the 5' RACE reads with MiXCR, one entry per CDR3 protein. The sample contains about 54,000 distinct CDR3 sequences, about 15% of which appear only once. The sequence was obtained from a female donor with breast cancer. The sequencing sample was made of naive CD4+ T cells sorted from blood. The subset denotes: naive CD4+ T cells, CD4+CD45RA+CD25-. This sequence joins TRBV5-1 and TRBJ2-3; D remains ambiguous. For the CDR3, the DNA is TGCGCCAGCAGCTTTTTGGGTCAGGCAATCACAGATACGCAGTATTTT. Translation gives CASSFLGQAITDTQYF. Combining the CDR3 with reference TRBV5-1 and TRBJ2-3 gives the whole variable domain KAGVTQTPRYLIKTRGQQVTLSCSPISGHRSVSWYQQTPGQGLQFLFEYFSETQRNKGNFPGRFSGRQFSNSRSEMNVSTLELGDSALYLCASSFLGQAITDTQYFGPGTRLTVL.